This TCR beta chain was captured in a study of vaccination effects on CD4 cells after COVID-19. TCRdb's copy holds only in-frame clones and misses some; the assay was immunoSEQ multiplex PCR. The profile shows about 64,000 clones, under 80% of them singletons. The germline V gene encodes CDR1 SEHNR and CDR2 FQNEAQ (reference sequence). The CDR3 extends over 14 amino acids. The J segment lost 2 bases and the V segment lost 5 bases, leaving 3 bases of the junction unmatched. This clone was found a few times. Its antigen is unknown. Cultured cells yielded isolated CD4+ T cells after 10 days. According to PCR results, the person was infected with SARS-CoV-2 between March and December 2020.

The source of this sequence is a human donor who had a prior SARS-CoV-2 infection. J is TRBJ1-2 and V is TRBV7-9, with TRBD1 matching over 9 bases. This specimen consisted of CD4+ T cells from PBMCs cultured without peptide, obtained before COVID-19 vaccination. The CDR3 sequence is CASSSGTGNYGYTF. CDR3 sequence (DNA): TGTGCCAGCAGCAGCGGGACAGGGAACTATGGCTACACCTTC.